This entry describes one T cell receptor (beta chain). Its cognate antigen is unknown. Compared with germline, one end of the junction differs, possibly owing to a read error. The data are from a study of OX40 agonist ivuxolimab in advanced cancers. Broader study findings: By week 6 at 0.1 to 3.0 mg/kg, blood CD4+ and CD8+ T cells had expanded clonally. Low normalized T-cell clonal expansion also characterized some of the nonresponders.

Here immunoSEQ multiplex PCR was the method, and the copy in TCRdb shows in-frame clones only, minus some. The table includes approximately 74,000 clones, more than 75% detected once. Autoimmune disease history or systemic immunosuppression excluded patients. CDR1 SGHRS and CDR2 YFSETQ come from the germline V gene. The CDR3 spans 14 residues. This material consisted of CD4+ or CD8+ T cells sorted from blood, taken in a trial of the OX40 agonist ivuxolimab. The rearrangement links TRBV5-1 to TRBJ1-1; a possible D gene is TRBD1 (6 bases). This sequence was found in an adult with an advanced solid tumor such as melanoma, head and neck, liver or kidney cancer. The CDR3 region is CASSPRQVEGSPAF. The CDR3 DNA sequence: TGCGCCAGCAGCCCGCGACAGGTGGAAGGGAGCCCAGCTTTT.